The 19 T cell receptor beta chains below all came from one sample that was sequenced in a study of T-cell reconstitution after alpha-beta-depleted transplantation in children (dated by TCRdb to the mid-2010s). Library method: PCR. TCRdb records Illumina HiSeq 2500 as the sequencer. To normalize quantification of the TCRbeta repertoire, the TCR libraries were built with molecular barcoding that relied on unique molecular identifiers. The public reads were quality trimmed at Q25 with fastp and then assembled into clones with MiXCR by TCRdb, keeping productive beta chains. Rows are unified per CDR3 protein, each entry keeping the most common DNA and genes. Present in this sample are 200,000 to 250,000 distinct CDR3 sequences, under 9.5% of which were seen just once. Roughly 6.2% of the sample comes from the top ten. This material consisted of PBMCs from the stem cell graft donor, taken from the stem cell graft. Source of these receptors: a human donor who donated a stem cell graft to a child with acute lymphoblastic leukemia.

This chain's CDR3 is CASGRTGDSPLHF. The CDR3 DNA sequence: TGTGCCAGCGGTCGGACAGGGGACTCACCCCTCCACTTT. V usage is TRBV7-9 and J usage is TRBJ1-6, with 9 bases aligning to TRBD1. There are 13 residues in the CDR3. The V segment lost 8 bases and the J segment 10 bases; nucleotides outside the gene matches: 6. Germline-derived CDR1 and CDR2 are SEHNR and FQNEAQ (reference sequence).

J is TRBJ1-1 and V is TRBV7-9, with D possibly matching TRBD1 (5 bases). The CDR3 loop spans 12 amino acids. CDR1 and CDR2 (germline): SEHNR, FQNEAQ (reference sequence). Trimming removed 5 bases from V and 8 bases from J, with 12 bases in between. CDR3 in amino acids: CASSAEGREAFF. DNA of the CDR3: TGTGCCAGCAGCGCCGAGGGACGAGAAGCTTTCTTT.

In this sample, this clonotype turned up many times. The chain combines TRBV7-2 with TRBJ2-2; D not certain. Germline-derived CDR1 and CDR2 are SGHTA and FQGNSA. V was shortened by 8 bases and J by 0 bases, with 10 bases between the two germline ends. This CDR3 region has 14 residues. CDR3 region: CASWLSANTGELFF. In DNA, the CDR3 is TGTGCCAGCTGGCTTTCAGCGAACACCGGGGAGCTGTTTTTT.

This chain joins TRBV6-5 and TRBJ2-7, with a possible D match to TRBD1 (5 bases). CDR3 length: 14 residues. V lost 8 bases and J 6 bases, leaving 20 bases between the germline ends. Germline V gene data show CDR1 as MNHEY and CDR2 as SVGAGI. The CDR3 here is CASHTMAQGSEQYF. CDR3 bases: TGTGCCAGCCACACTATGGCCCAGGGTTCCGAGCAGTACTTC.

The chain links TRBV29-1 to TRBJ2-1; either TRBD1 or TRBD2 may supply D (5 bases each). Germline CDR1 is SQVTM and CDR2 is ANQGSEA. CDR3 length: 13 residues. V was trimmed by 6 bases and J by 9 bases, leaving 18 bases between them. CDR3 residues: CSVTQAGVGEQFF. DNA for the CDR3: TGCAGCGTCACACAGGCCGGGGTGGGTGAGCAGTTCTTC.

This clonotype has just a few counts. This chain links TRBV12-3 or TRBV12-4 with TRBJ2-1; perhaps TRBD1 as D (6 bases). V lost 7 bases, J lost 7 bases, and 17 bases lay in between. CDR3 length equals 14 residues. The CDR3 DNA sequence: TGTGCCAGCAATAGAGGACAGATGGGGAATGAGCAGTTCTTC. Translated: CASNRGQMGNEQFF.

The CDR3 loop is CASSLDFQAYNEQFF. The CDR3, as DNA: TGTGCCAGCAGCTTAGATTTCCAGGCCTACAATGAGCAGTTCTTC. This rearrangement joins TRBV11-2 to TRBJ2-1; D remains ambiguous. CDR1 is SGHAT, CDR2 FQNNGV, per germline. The ends were cut back, 0 bases at V and 2 bases at J, with 8 bases in the middle. There are 15 residues in the CDR3.

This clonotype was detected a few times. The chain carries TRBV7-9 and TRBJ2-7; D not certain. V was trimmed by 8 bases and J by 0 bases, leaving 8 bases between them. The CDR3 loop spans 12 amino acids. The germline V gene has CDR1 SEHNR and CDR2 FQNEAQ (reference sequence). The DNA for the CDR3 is TGTGCCAGCTTTGGGATCTCCTACGAGCAGTACTTC. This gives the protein CASFGISYEQYF.

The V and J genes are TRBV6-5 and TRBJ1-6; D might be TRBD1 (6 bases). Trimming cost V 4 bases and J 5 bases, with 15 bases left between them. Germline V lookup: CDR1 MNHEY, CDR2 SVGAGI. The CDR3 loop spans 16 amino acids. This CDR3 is CASSSEGGSDNSPLHF. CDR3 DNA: TGTGCCAGCAGTTCGGAAGGGGGTTCCGATAATTCACCCCTCCACTTT.

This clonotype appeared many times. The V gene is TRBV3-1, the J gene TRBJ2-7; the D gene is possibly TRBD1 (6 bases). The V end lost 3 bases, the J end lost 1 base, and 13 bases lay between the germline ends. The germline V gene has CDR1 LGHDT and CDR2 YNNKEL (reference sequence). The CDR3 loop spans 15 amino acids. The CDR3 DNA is TGTGCCAGCAGCCAGCAGGGGCTTGGGTCCTACGAGCAGTACTTC. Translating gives CASSQQGLGSYEQYF.

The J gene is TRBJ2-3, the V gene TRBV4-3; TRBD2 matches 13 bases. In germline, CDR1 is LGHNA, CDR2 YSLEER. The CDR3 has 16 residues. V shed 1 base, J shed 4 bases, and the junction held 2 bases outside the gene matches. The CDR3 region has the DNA TGCGCCAGCAGCCAAGGAACTAGCGGGGGGGCAGATACGCAGTATTTT. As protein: CASSQGTSGGADTQYF.

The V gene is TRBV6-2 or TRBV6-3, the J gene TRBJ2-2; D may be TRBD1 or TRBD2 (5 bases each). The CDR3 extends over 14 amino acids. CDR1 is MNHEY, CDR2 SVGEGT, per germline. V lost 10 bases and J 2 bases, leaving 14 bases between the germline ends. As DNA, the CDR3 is TGTGCCACACCCGGGGCAGCTAACACCGGGGAGCTGTTTTTT. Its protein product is CATPGAANTGELFF.

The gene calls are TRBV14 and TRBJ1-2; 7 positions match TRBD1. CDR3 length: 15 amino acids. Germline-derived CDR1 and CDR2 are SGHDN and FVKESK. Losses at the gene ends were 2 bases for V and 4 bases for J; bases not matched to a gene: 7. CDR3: CASSQLQGPRYGYTF. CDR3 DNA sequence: TGTGCCAGCAGCCAACTACAGGGGCCGCGCTATGGCTACACCTTC.

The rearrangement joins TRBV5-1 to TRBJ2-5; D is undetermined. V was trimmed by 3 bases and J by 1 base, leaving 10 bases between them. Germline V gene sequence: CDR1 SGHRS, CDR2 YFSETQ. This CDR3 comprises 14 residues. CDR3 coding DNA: TGCGCCAGCAGCTGGTCCCCACCCCAAGAGACCCAGTACTTC. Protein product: CASSWSPPQETQYF.

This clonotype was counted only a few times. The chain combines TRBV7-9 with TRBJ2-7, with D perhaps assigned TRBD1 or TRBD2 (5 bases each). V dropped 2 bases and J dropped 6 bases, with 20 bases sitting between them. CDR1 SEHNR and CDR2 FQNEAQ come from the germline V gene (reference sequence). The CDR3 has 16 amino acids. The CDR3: CASSLISNGGPAEQYF. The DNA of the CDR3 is TGTGCCAGCAGCTTAATATCCAATGGGGGACCCGCCGAGCAGTACTTC.

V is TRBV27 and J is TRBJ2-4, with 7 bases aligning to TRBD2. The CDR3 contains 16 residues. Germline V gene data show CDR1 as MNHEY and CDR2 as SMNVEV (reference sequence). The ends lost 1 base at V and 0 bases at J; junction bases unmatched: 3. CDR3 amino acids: CASSLWGGEAKNIQYF. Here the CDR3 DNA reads TGTGCCAGCAGTTTATGGGGGGGAGAAGCCAAAAACATTCAGTACTTC.

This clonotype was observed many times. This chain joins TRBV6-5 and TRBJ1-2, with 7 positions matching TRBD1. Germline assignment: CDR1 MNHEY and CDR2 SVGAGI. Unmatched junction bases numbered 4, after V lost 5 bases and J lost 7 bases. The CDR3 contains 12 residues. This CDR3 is CASSRGGSGYTF. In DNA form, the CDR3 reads TGTGCCAGCAGTCGAGGGGGCTCTGGCTACACCTTC.

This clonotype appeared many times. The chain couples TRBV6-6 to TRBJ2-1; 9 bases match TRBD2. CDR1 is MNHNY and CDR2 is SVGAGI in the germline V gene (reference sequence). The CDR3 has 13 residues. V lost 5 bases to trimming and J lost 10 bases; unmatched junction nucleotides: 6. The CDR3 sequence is CASSPGLADEQFF. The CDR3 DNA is TGTGCCAGCAGTCCGGGACTAGCAGACGAGCAGTTCTTC.

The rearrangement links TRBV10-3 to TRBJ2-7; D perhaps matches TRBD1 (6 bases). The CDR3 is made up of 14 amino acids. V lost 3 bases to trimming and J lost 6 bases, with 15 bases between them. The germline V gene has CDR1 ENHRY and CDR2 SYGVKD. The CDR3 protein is CAISDAVKGGEQYF. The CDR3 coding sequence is TGTGCCATCAGTGACGCCGTGAAAGGGGGCGAGCAGTACTTC.